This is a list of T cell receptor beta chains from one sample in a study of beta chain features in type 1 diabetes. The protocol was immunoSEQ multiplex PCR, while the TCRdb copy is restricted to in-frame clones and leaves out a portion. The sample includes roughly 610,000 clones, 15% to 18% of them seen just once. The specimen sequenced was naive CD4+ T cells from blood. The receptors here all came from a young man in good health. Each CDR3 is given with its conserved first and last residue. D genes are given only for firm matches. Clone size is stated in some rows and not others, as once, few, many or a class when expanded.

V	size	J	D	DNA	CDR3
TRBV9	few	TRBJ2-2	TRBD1	TGTGCCAGCAGCGTTTCGGGACAGTCGAACACCGGGGAGCTGTTTTTT	CASSVSGQSNTGELFF
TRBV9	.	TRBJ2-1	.	TGTGCCAGCGGTCCGTTGAGGGACTACAATGAGCAGTTCTTC	CASGPLRDYNEQFF
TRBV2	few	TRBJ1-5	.	TGTGCCAGCAGTGAAGCAAGGGGCTTTCAGCCCCAGCATTTT	CASSEARGFQPQHF
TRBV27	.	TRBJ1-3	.	TGTGCCAGCAGTTTGGGGGGGGCCAGCTCTGGAAACACCATATATTTT	CASSLGGASSGNTIYF
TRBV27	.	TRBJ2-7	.	TGTGCCAGCAGTTTGACAGAGTGGTCCTACGAGCAGTACTTC	CASSLTEWSYEQYF
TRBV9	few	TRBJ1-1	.	TGTGCCAGCAGCGTAGATCCCACGGGGGGCCGGACTGAAGCTTTCTTT	CASSVDPTGGRTEAFF
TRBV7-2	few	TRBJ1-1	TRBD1	TGTGCCAGCAGCTTCAAGGGGGCAGTGACTGAAGCTTTCTTT	CASSFKGAVTEAFF
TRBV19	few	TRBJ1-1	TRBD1	TGTGCCAGTAGTATGGGACAGGGGAGAAGGAACACTGAAGCTTTCTTT	CASSMGQGRRNTEAFF
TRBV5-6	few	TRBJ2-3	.	TGTGCCAGCAGAAGGGGTGGCAGCACAGATACGCAGTATTTT	CASRRGGSTDTQYF
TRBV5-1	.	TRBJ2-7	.	TGCGCCAGCAGCTTGGCCTCTGTAGCATTTAGCTCCTACGAGCAGTACTTC	CASSLASVAFSSYEQYF
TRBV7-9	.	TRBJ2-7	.	TGTGCCAGCAGCCTATTCATCAGGCGCTCCTACGAGCAGTACTTC	CASSLFIRRSYEQYF
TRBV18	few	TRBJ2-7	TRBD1	TGTGCCAGCTCACCAGGGACAGGGGTCGAGCAGTACTTC	CASSPGTGVEQYF
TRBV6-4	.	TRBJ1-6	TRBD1	TGTGCCAGCAGTGGGACAGGAGGCTATAATTCACCCCTCCACTTT	CASSGTGGYNSPLHF
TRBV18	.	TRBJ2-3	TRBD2	TGTGCCAGCTCACGGACTAGCGGGGGAACAGATACGCAGTATTTT	CASSRTSGGTDTQYF
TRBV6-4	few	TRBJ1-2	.	TGTGCCAGCAGTGCCGGGGGACATAGAGAACTGGGGTTCACCTTC	CASSAGGHRELGFTF
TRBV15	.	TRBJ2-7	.	TGTGCCACCAGCAGAGCTCTCGCCGGGACAAGGAGGACTTACGAGCAGTACTTC	CATSRALAGTRRTYEQYF
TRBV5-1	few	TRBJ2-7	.	TGCGCCAGCAGCTCCCCGGTAGGACGTATCTCCTACGAGCAGTACTTC	CASSSPVGRISYEQYF
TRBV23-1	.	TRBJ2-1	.	TGCGCCAGCAGTCGTAATCCCAGGGAGAGCTCCTACAATGAGCAGTTCTTC	CASSRNPRESSYNEQFF
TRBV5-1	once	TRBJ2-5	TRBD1	TGCGCCAGCAGCCAGGACAGGCCACGGATGATTTCGGACACAAAGACCCAGTACTTC	CASSQDRPRMISDTKTQYF
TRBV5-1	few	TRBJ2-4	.	TGCGCCAGCAGCACAGGGCCCCTGAGGCGCAAAAACATTCAGTACTTC	CASSTGPLRRKNIQYF
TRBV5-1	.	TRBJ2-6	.	TGCGCCAGCAGCTTGGACCCCCCGTTGCTCTCTGGGGCCAACGTCCTGACTTTC	CASSLDPPLLSGANVLTF
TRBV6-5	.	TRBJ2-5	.	TGTGCCAGCAGTTCGAGACTGGTCCAGGAGACCCAGTACTTC	CASSSRLVQETQYF
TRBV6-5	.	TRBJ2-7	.	TGTGCCAGCAGTGCGGCCGGGACTGGAATGTACGAGCAGTACTTC	CASSAAGTGMYEQYF
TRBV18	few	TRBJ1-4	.	TGTGCCAGCTCACGGACAGAGCTGAATGAAAAACTGTTTTTT	CASSRTELNEKLFF
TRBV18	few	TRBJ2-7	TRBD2	TGTGCCAGCTCACTAGCGGGAGGGCCGTACGAGCAGTACTTC	CASSLAGGPYEQYF
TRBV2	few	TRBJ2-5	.	TGTGCCAGCAGTCAAGAAGAGACCCAGTACTTC	CASSQEETQYF
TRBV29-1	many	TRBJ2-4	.	TGCAGCGTCACTGGACGTTTAGCCAAAAACATTCAGTACTTC	CSVTGRLAKNIQYF
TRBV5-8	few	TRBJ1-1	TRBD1	TGTGCCAGCAGCTACTACGGGACAGGGCACACTGAAGCTTTCTTT	CASSYYGTGHTEAFF
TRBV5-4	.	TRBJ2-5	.	TGTGCCAGCAGCTTGGCAAAGGAAGAGACCCAGTACTTC	CASSLAKEETQYF
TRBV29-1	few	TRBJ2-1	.	TGCAGCGTTGATCGCGGCGGGGCCGTGAGGGGGAATGAGCAGTTCTTC	CSVDRGGAVRGNEQFF
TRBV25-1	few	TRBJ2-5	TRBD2	TGTGCCAGCGGAAGACTAGCGGGTCTACAAGAGACCCAGTACTTC	CASGRLAGLQETQYF
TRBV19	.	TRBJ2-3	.	TGTGCCAGTAGTATCCCAGACTACCTGCGGAGTACGCAGTATTTT	CASSIPDYLRSTQYF
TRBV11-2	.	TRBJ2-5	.	TGTGCCAGCAGCTTAGATTGGGGGCCAGAGACCCAGTACTTC	CASSLDWGPETQYF
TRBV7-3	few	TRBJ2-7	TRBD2	TGTGCCAGCAGCTTGGTAGCGGGAGGCTACGAGCAGTACTTC	CASSLVAGGYEQYF
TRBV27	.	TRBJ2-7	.	TGTGCCAGCAGTTTATCGCCCCTCGTGATGAAGCAGTACTTC	CASSLSPLVMKQYF
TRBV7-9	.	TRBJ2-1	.	TGTGCCAGCAGCCCCGCGTTTGCGATGCCTTACAATGAGCAGTTCTTC	CASSPAFAMPYNEQFF
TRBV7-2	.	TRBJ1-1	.	TGTGCCAGCAGCCCCGGGACACTGAACACTGAAGCTTTCTTT	CASSPGTLNTEAFF
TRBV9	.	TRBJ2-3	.	TGTGCCAGCAGCGATAGTGGAAGCACAGATACGCAGTATTTT	CASSDSGSTDTQYF
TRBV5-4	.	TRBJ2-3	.	TGTGCCAGCAGCTTGGGCGCAGAGGCAGGGTGGACAGATACGCAGTATTTT	CASSLGAEAGWTDTQYF
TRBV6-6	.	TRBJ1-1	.	TGTGCCAGCAAAGCTTCCGACCCAGCGAACACTGAAGCTTTCTTT	CASKASDPANTEAFF
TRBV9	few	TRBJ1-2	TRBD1	TGTGCCAGCAGCCCAATTCATAGCAGGGGGAGTCGCTACACCTTC	CASSPIHSRGSRYTF
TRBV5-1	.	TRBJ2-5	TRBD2	TGCGCCAGCAGCCCCCGGACTAGCGGGAGATCTGAGACCCAGTACTTC	CASSPRTSGRSETQYF
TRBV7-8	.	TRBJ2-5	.	TGTGCCAGCAGCCTACCCCGCGGGCGGGAAGAGACCCAGTACTTC	CASSLPRGREETQYF
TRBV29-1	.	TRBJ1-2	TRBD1	TGCAGCGTTACAGGGGCTAACTATGGCTACACCTTC	CSVTGANYGYTF
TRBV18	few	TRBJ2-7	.	TGTGCCAGCTCACCACAAGTGGGGGCCAACGAGCAGTACTTC	CASSPQVGANEQYF
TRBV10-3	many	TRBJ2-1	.	TGTGCCATCAGTGAAAGGCCCCTAAACAATGAGCAGTTCTTC	CAISERPLNNEQFF
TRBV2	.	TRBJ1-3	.	TGTGCCAGCAGTGTGCAGGGAACCCCCGGAAACACCATATATTTT	CASSVQGTPGNTIYF